What follows describes a single T cell receptor (beta chain). Its antigen remains unidentified. No much larger clonotype is one base removed from it; base qualities were not supplied. This sample was included in a study of response to subunit inactivated influenza vaccine (dated 2018 in TCRdb). A note on the overall study: To follow how T cells responded to a trivalent subunit inactivated influenza vaccine, the researchers relied on deep quantitative profiling of the T cell receptor repertoire.

The library was prepared using RT-PCR. For sequencing, an Illumina HiSeq 2500 was employed. The raw public data were reprocessed by TCRdb itself: fastp quality trimming at Q25, MiXCR clonotype calling, in-frame beta chains only. When rows share a CDR3 protein, they turn into one entry using the most common DNA and genes. The sample includes 700,000 to 800,000 distinct CDR3 sequences, with around 18% observed a single time. Roughly 10% of the sample lies in the top ten. Overall results and qualifications from the work: The authors suggested that each seasonal influenza vaccination may recruit only a limited number of new T cells.

Spanning cysteine to phenylalanine, the CDR3 consists of 14 amino acids. Only the CDR3 region is kept as DNA, spanning 42 bases read in frame from base 1. The germline ends are 15 bases apart after V is trimmed by 1 base and J by 9 bases. The germline V gene gives CDR1 as MRHNA and CDR2 as SNTAGT. The TCR sequence derives from a man aged 50-59 years who received an inactivated influenza vaccine. Donor details come from another sample of the same person, matched by shared clones. Sequenced material: PBMCs from blood, taken 5 to 6 days after vaccination. The sequence links TRBV6-4 to TRBJ1-2; possibly the D gene is TRBD1, per 5 matching bases. The DNA sequence follows: TGTGCCAGCAGTGACTGGTTGGACACTGGGAGCTACACCTTC. This codes for CASSDWLDTGSYTF.